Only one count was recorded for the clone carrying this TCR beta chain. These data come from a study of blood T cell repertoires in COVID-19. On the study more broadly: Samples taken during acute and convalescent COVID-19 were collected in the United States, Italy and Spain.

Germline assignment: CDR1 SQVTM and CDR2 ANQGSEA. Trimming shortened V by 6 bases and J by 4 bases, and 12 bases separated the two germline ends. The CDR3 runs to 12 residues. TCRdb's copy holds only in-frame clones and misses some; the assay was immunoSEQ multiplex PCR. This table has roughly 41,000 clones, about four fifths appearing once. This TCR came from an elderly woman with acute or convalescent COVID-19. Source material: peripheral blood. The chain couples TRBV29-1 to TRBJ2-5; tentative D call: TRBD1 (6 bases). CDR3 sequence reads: CSVRTEGETQYF. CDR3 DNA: TGCAGCGTCAGGACAGAGGGAGAGACCCAGTACTTC. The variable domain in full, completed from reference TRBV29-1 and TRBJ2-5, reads SAVISQKPSRDICQRGTSLTIQCQVDSQVTMMFWYRQQPGQSLTLIATANQGSEATYESGFVIDKFPISRPNLTFSTLTVSNMSPEDSSIYLCSVRTEGETQYFGPGTRLLVL.